The 19 T cell receptor beta chains reported below all come from one sample, sequenced in a study of T cell changes during pregnancy in multiple sclerosis. The data were produced by immunoSEQ multiplex PCR, yet TCRdb's version contains in-frame clones alone and is incomplete. The sample lists about 110,000 clones, 85% to 95% seen once, with roughly 1.5% in the top ten. Sequencing was performed on peripheral blood, taken after pregnancy. These receptors were collected from a female donor with multiple sclerosis, enrolled in a pregnancy study.

The CDR3 here is CASSLEPEDRFTYEQYF. The CDR3 region has the DNA TGTGCCAGCAGCTTGGAACCCGAGGACAGGTTTACCTACGAGCAGTACTTC. The V gene is TRBV5-4, the J gene TRBJ2-7; 7 bases are a match to TRBD1. The CDR3 extends over 17 amino acids. V lost 0 bases to trimming and J lost 2 bases; unmatched junction nucleotides: 11. Germline V gene lookup returns CDR1 SGHNT and CDR2 YYREEE (reference sequence).

The chain links TRBV5-1 to TRBJ2-1; TRBD2 matches 10 bases. Trimming at V came to 1 base and at J to 6 bases, leaving 4 bases not matched to a gene. Per germline, CDR1 SGHRS and CDR2 YFSETQ. The CDR3 loop spans 15 amino acids. CDR3 nucleotides: TGCGCCAGCAGCTTGCTAGCGGGAGACTCCAATGAGCAGTTCTTC. It yields the protein CASSLLAGDSNEQFF.

V usage is TRBV25-1 and J usage is TRBJ1-6; D unresolved. The germline V gene encodes CDR1 MGHDK and CDR2 SYGVNS. This CDR3 has 14 amino acids. The V and J ends lost 4 bases and 0 bases respectively, with 4 bases between them. The CDR3 DNA is TGTGCCAGCAGTGTGAGCTCCTATAATTCACCCCTCCACTTT. It specifies CASSVSSYNSPLHF.

V gene TRBV7-2 combines with J gene TRBJ2-7; possibly TRBD1 for D (5 bases). The CDR3 has 11 amino acids. With 5 bases removed from V and 9 bases from J, the gap between germline ends came to 11 bases. Germline CDR1 reads SGHTA; CDR2 reads FQGNSA. CDR3 sequence: CASSPLTGQYF. Written as DNA, the CDR3 is TGTGCCAGCAGCCCCCTAACAGGGCAGTACTTC.

This clone is a singleton in its sample. This rearrangement joins TRBV6-1 to TRBJ1-2; the D is unclear. The CDR3 runs 14 residues. In germline, CDR1 is MNHNS, CDR2 SASEGT. V was trimmed by 5 bases and J by 1 base, leaving 11 bases between them. DNA for the CDR3: TGTGCCAGCAGTAGCGGACGCAGTAACTATGGCTACACCTTC. This gives the protein CASSSGRSNYGYTF.

Comment on this clone: A read error may produce the germline difference seen at one junction end. DNA for the CDR3: TGTGCCATCAATGAGGTGTTCAGCACTGAAGCTTTCTTT. Encoded protein: CAINEVFSTEAFF. J is TRBJ1-1 and V is TRBV10-3; no definite D call. Germline V CDR1 and CDR2: ENHRY, SYGVKD. The CDR3 contains 13 residues.

This chain connects TRBV6-5 to TRBJ2-1; 13 positions agree with TRBD2. The CDR3 has 14 amino acids. Germline CDR1 and CDR2: MNHEY and SVGAGI. The junction had 2 bases not matched to a gene; V was cut back by 2 bases and J by 10 bases. The CDR3 DNA is TGTGCCAGCAGTTACGTGGGACTAGCGGGGGAGCAGTTCTTC. This encodes CASSYVGLAGEQFF.

This clone appeared once. The chain couples TRBV4-2 to TRBJ1-4; D is undetermined. CDR1 is LGHNA, CDR2 YNFKEQ, per germline. The CDR3 is 15 residues long. Trimming removed 0 bases from V and 1 base from J, with 6 bases in between. CDR3 in amino acids: CASSQELRTNEKLFF. CDR3 DNA: TGTGCCAGCAGCCAAGAGTTGCGAACTAATGAAAAACTGTTTTTT.

The rearrangement joins TRBV2 to TRBJ1-2, with 9 bases aligning to TRBD1. J gave up 4 bases and V 5 bases, and 8 bases lay outside the gene matches. The CDR3 loop spans 15 amino acids. In germline, CDR1 is SNHLY, CDR2 FYNNEI. The chain's CDR3 is CASSFSTGGGYGYTF. CDR3 coding DNA: TGTGCCAGCAGTTTCTCGACAGGGGGGGGCTATGGCTACACCTTC.

The chain recombines TRBV9 with TRBJ2-2; TRBD1 aligns across 7 bases. Germline V CDR1 and CDR2: SGDLS, YYNGEE. This CDR3 comprises 17 residues. Trimming took 4 bases from V and 4 from J; bases not matched to a gene: 13. The CDR3 sequence: CASSSTGSQRTTGELFF. The CDR3 DNA sequence: TGTGCCAGCAGCTCGACAGGGAGTCAAAGAACCACCGGGGAGCTGTTTTTT.

This sequence joins TRBV5-8 and TRBJ2-7; 7 bases agree with TRBD1. The ends lost 5 bases at V and 0 bases at J; junction bases unmatched: 11. This CDR3 contains 16 residues. Germline-derived CDR1 and CDR2 are SGHTS and YDEGEE. The DNA for the CDR3 is TGTGCCAGCAGACAAAGGGGACAGCCAAGCTCCTACGAGCAGTACTTC. Translated, it gives CASRQRGQPSSYEQYF.

The chain couples TRBV6-5 to TRBJ1-2, with 11 nucleotides matching TRBD1. CDR3 length: 15 residues. The V and J ends lost 5 bases and 8 bases, in that order; junction bases with no gene match: 10. Germline V CDR1 and CDR2: MNHEY, SVGAGI. The CDR3: CASSTADRGHQGYTF. The CDR3 DNA follows: TGTGCCAGCAGTACCGCGGACAGGGGGCATCAGGGCTACACCTTC.

This chain links TRBV19 with TRBJ2-7; perhaps TRBD1 as D (6 bases). Germline CDR1 reads LNHDA; CDR2 reads SQIVND (reference sequence). The CDR3 is 13 amino acids. The V end was cut by 7 bases, the J end by 6 bases, with 16 bases between. The CDR3 region has the DNA TGTGCCAGTACCACGACAGGAAATCGCGAGCAGTACTTC. Amino acids: CASTTTGNREQYF.

The V gene is TRBV5-1, the J gene TRBJ2-3; TRBD2 is a possible D gene (5 bases). Per germline, CDR1 SGHRS and CDR2 YFSETQ. The CDR3 spans 15 residues. Deletions cut 4 bases from V and 6 bases from J, with 18 bases between. This chain's CDR3 is CASSPRRGAGDTQYF. The CDR3 DNA reads TGCGCCAGCAGCCCCCGACGGGGAGCCGGGGATACGCAGTATTTT. The complete variable domain, with remaining parts taken from reference TRBV5-1 and TRBJ2-3, reads KAGVTQTPRYLIKTRGQQVTLSCSPISGHRSVSWYQQTPGQGLQFLFEYFSETQRNKGNFPGRFSGRQFSNSRSEMNVSTLELGDSALYLCASSPRRGAGDTQYFGPGTRLTVL.

The chain's CDR3 is CASSEVPSGRARETQYF. DNA for the CDR3: TGTGCCAGCAGTGAAGTTCCTAGCGGGAGGGCCAGGGAGACCCAGTACTTC. The V call is TRBV27, the J call TRBJ2-5, with 12 bases that match TRBD2. CDR3 length: 17 residues. V shed 5 bases, J shed 5 bases, and the junction held 12 bases outside the gene matches. The germline V gene has CDR1 MNHEY and CDR2 SMNVEV (reference sequence).

The chain employs TRBV10-3 and TRBJ2-5; D remains ambiguous. V lost 0 bases and J lost 2, with 13 bases in between. The CDR3 covers 16 residues. Germline CDR1 ENHRY, CDR2 SYGVKD. As DNA, the CDR3 is TGTGCCATCAGTGAGTCGTACAGAACCCATCAAGAGACCCAGTACTTC. It codes for CAISESYRTHQETQYF.

The genes are TRBV29-1 and TRBJ2-1; possibly TRBD2 for D (6 bases). Germline V gene sequence: CDR1 SQVTM, CDR2 ANQGSEA. This CDR3 is built from 16 residues. V gave up 4 bases and J gave up 3 bases, with 19 bases separating them. The CDR3 loop is CSVGSPGTADYNEQFF. In DNA, the CDR3 is TGCAGCGTTGGGAGTCCCGGGACTGCCGACTACAATGAGCAGTTCTTC.

The V and J genes are TRBV7-2 and TRBJ2-3; D remains unclear. CDR3 length equals 14 residues. CDR1 is SGHTA, CDR2 FQGNSA, per germline. V dropped 4 bases and J dropped 0 bases, with 8 bases sitting between them. The CDR3 is CASSSGASTDTQYF. CDR3 nucleotides: TGTGCCAGCAGCTCGGGTGCTAGCACAGATACGCAGTATTTT.

V is TRBV21-1 and J is TRBJ2-7; the table's D call, TRBD1, was not checked against the DNA. TRBV21-1 is tagged as a pseudogene. The CDR3 extends over 11 amino acids. CDR3 region: CASPDRNEQYF. CDR3 nucleotides: TGTGCCAGCCCGGACAGAAACGAGCAGTACTTC.